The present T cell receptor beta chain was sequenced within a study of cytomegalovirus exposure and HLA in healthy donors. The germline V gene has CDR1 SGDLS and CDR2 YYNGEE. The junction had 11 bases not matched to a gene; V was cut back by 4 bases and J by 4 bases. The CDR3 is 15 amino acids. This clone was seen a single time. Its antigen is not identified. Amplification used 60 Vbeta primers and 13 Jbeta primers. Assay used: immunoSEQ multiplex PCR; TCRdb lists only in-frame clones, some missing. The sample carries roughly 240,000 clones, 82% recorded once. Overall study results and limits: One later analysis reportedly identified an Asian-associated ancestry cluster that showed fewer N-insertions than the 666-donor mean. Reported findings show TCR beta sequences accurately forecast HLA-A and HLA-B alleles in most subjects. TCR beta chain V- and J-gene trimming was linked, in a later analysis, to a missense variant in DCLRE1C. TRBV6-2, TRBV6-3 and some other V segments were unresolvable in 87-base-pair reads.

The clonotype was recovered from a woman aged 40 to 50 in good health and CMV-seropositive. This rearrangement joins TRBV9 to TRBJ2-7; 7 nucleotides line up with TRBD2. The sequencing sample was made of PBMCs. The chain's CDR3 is CASSPTSREWYEQYF. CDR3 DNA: TGTGCCAGCAGCCCTACTTCGCGGGAGTGGTACGAGCAGTACTTC.